This TCR beta chain was sequenced during a study of cytomegalovirus exposure and HLA in healthy donors. Details on this clone: Its antigen is not known.

Trimming took 5 bases from V and 4 from J; bases not matched to a gene: 11. The CDR3 is 16 residues long. Per germline, CDR1 SGHRS and CDR2 YFSETQ. In the PCR, 60 Vbeta and 13 Jbeta primers were used. Repertoires were generated with immunoSEQ multiplex PCR, while TCRdb's copy carries only in-frame clones and drops some. Found here are about 82,000 clones, around 85% of them singletons; the top ten hold around 15%. Study-level points and caveats: In most subjects, TCR beta sequences reportedly gave accurate predictions of HLA-A and HLA-B alleles. TCR beta chain V- and J-gene trimming was linked, in a later analysis, to a missense variant in DCLRE1C.

What was sequenced was PBMCs. V gene TRBV5-1 combines with J gene TRBJ2-1; 8 bases match TRBD1. The receptor's source is a human donor in good health. The CDR3 nucleotides are TGCGCCAGCAGTTACCAAAAACAGGGGGTGTACAATGAGCAGTTCTTC. Amino acid sequence: CASSYQKQGVYNEQFF.